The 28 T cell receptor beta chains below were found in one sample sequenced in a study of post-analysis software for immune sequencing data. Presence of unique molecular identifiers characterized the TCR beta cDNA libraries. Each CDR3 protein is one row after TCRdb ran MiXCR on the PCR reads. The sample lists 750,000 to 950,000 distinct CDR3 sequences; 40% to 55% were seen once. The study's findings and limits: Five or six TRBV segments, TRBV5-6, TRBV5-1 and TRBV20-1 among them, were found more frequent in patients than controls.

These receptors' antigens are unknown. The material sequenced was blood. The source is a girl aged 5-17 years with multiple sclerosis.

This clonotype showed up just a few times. The CDR3 bases are TGCAGTGCTGGTCGAGTGGACCAAGAGACCCAGTACTTC. Protein product: CSAGRVDQETQYF. The chain couples TRBV20-1 to TRBJ2-5; D unresolved. The CDR3 runs 13 residues. Trimming took 5 bases from V and 0 from J, leaving 10 bases between them. Germline assignment: CDR1 DFQATT and CDR2 SNEGSKA (reference sequence).

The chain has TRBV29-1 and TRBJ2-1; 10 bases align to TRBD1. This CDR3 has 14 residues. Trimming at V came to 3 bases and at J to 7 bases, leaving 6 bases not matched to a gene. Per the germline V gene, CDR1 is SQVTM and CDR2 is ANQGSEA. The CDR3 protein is CSVEGQGRPNEQFF. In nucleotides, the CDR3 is TGCAGCGTTGAGGGACAGGGGCGGCCTAATGAGCAGTTCTTC.

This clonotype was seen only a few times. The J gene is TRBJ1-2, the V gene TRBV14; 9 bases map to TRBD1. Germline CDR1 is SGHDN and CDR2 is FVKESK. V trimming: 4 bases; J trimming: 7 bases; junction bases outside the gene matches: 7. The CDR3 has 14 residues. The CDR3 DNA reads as TGTGCCAGCAGCCTGTCGGGACAGGGCGTTGGCTACACCTTC. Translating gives CASSLSGQGVGYTF. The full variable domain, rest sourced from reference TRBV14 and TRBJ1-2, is EAGVTQFPSHSVIEKGQTVTLRCDPISGHDNLYWYRRVMGKEIKFLLHFVKESKQDESGMPNNRFLAERTGGTYSTLKVQPAELEDSGVYFCASSLSGQGVGYTFGSGTRLTVV.

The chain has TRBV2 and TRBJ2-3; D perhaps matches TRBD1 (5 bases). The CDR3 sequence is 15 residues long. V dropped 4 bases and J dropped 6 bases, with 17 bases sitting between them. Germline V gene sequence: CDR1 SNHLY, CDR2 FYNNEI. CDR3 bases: TGTGCCAGCAGTGCGGCAACAGGCCGGCGGGATACGCAGTATTTT. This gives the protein CASSAATGRRDTQYF.

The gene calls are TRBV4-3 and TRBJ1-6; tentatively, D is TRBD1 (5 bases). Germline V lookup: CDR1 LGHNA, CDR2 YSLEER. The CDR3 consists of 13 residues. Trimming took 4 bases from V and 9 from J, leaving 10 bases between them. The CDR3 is CASSPQRGSPLHF. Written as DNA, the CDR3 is TGCGCCAGCAGCCCCCAAAGGGGTTCACCCCTCCACTTT.

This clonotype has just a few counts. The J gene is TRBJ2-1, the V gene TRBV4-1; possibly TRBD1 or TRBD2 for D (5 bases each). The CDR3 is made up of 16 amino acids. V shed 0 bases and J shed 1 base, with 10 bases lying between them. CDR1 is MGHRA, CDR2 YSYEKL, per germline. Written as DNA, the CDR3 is TGCGCCAGCAGCCAAGATCCAGAGGGGTCCTACAATGAGCAGTTCTTC. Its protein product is CASSQDPEGSYNEQFF.

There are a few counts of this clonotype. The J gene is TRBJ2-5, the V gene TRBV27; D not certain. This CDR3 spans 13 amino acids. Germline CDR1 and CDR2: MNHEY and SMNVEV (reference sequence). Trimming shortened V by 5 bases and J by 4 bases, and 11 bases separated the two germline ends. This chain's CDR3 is CASSPGWGETQYF. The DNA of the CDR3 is TGTGCCAGCAGTCCCGGCTGGGGAGAGACCCAGTACTTC.

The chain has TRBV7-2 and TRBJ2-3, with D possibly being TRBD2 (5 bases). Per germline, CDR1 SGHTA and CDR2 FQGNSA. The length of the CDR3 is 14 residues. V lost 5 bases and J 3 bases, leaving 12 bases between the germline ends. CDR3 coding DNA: TGTGCCAGCAGCACCCGACTACGTACAGATACGCAGTATTTT. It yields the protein CASSTRLRTDTQYF.

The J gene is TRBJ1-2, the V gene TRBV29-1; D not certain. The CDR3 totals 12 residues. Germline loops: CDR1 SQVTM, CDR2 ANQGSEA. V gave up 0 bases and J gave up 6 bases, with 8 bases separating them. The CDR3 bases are TGCAGCGTTGAAGAGTCCTCAGATGGCTACACCTTC. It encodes CSVEESSDGYTF. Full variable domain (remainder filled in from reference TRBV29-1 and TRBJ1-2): SAVISQKPSRDICQRGTSLTIQCQVDSQVTMMFWYRQQPGQSLTLIATANQGSEATYESGFVIDKFPISRPNLTFSTLTVSNMSPEDSSIYLCSVEESSDGYTFGSGTRLTVV.

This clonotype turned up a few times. The CDR3 nucleotides are TGCGCCAGCAGCTATGACAGGGATCAGCCCCAGCATTTT. Residues: CASSYDRDQPQHF. V is TRBV5-1 and J is TRBJ1-5; 7 positions agree with TRBD1. CDR1 is SGHRS, CDR2 YFSETQ, per germline. This CDR3 region has 13 residues. The V and J ends lost 3 bases and 5 bases, in that order; junction bases with no gene match: 2.

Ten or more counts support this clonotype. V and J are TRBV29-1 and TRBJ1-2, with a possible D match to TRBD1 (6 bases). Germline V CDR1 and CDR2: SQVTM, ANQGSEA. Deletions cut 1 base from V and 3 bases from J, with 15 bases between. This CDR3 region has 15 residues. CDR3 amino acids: CSVEGRAGDDYGYTF. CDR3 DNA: TGCAGCGTTGAAGGAAGGGCAGGGGACGACTATGGCTACACCTTC.

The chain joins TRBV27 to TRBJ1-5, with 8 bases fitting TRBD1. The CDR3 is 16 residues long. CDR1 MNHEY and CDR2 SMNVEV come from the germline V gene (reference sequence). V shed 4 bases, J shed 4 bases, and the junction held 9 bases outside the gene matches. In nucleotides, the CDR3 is TGTGCCAGCAGTTCGACAGGGGTTTCCTTAAATCAGCCCCAGCATTTT. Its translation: CASSSTGVSLNQPQHF.

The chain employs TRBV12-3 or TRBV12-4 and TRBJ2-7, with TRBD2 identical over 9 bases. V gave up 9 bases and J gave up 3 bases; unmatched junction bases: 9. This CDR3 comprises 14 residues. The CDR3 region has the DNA TGTGCCAGTTCTTTTAGCGGGGGTTACTACGAGCAGTACTTC. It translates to CASSFSGGYYEQYF.

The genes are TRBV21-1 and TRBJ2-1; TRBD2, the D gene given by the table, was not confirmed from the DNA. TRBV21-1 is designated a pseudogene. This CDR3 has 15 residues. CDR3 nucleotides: TGTGCCGGCAGGCCTCACGGTAGGGGTAACGATGAGCAGTTCTTC. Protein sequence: CAGRPHGRGNDEQFF.

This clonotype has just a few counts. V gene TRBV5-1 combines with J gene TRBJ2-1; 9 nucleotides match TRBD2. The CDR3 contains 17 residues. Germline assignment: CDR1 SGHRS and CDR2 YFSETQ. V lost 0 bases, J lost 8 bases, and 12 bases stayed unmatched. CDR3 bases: TGCGCCAGCAGCTTGGGAGTTGCGGGAGGGGGTTCACATGAGCAGTTCTTC. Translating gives CASSLGVAGGGSHEQFF.

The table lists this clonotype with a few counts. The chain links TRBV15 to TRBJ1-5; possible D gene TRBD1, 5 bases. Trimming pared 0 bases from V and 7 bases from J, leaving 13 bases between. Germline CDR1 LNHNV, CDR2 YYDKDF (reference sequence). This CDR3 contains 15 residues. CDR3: CATSRDKAEGQPQHF. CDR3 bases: TGTGCCACCAGCAGAGATAAGGCGGAGGGGCAGCCCCAGCATTTT.

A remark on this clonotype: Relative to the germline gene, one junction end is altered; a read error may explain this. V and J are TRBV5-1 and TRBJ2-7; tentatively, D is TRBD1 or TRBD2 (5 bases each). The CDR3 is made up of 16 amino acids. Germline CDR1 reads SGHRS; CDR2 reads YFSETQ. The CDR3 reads CASSLTGTRGSCEQYF. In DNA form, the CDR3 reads TGCGCCAGCAGCTTGACCGGGACGCGTGGATCCTGCGAGCAGTACTTC.

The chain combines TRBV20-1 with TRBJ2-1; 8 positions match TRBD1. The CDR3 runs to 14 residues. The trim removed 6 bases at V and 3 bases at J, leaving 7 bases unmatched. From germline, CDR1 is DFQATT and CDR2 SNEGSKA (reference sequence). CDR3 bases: TGCAGTGCCCACCGGGACAGGTACTACAATGAGCAGTTCTTC. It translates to CSAHRDRYYNEQFF.

The CDR3, as DNA: TGTGCCAGCAGTTTATTACGACCCCTCGAGCAGTTCTTC. It codes for CASSLLRPLEQFF. The genes are TRBV28 and TRBJ2-1; D is ambiguous. With 1 base removed from V and 10 bases from J, the gap between germline ends came to 11 bases. The germline V gene encodes CDR1 MDHEN and CDR2 SYDVKM. The CDR3 is 13 residues long.

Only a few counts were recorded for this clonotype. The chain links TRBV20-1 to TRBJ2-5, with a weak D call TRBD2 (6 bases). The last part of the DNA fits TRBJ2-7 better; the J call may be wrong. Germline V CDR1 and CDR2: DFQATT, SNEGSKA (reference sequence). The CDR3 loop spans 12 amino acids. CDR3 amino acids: CSALARGYEQYF. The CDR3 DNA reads TGCAGTGCTCTAGCGCGGGGTTACGAGCAGTACTTC.

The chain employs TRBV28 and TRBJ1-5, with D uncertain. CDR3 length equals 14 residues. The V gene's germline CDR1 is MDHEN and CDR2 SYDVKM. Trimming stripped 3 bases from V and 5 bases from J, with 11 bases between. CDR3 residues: CASSLFSNDQPQHF. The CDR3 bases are TGTGCCAGCAGTTTGTTTTCAAATGATCAGCCCCAGCATTTT.

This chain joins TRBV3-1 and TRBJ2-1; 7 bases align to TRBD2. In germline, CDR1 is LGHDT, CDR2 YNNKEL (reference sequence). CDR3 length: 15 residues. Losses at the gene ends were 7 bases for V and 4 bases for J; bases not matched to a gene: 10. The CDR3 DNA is TGTGCCAGCAAGGGAGAGGCTAGCGGATACAATGAGCAGTTCTTC. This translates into CASKGEASGYNEQFF.

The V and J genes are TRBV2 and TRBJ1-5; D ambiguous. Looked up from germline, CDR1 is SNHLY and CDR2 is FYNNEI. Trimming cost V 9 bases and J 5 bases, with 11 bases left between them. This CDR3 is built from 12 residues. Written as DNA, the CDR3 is TGTGCCAGTGGTCAGAATTATCAGCCCCAGCATTTT. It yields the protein CASGQNYQPQHF.

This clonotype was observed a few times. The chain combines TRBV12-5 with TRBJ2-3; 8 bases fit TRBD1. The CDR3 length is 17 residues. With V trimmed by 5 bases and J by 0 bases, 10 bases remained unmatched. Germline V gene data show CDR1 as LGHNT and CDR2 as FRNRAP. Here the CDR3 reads CASGRDSRTGSTDTQYF. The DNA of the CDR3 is TGTGCTAGTGGTCGGGACTCCCGGACAGGGAGCACAGATACGCAGTATTTT.

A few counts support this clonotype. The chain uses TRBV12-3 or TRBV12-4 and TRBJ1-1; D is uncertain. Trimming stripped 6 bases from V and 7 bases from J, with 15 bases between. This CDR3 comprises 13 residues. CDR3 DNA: TGTGCCAGCAGCGCCTCAGCGAATTATGAAGCTTTCTTT. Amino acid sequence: CASSASANYEAFF.

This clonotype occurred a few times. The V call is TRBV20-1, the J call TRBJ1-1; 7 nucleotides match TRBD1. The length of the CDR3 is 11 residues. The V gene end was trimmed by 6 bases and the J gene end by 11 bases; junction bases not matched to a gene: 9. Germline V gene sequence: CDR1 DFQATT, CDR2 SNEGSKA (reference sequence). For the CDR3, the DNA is TGCAGTGCAAGTGACAGGGACATGGCTTTCTTT. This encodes CSASDRDMAFF.

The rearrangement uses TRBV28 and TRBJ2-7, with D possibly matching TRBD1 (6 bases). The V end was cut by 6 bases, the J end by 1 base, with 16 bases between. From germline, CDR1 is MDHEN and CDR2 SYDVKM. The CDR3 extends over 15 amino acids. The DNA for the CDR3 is TGTGCCAGCAGAGGGGGACATCGCTCGTCCTACGAGCAGTACTTC. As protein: CASRGGHRSSYEQYF.

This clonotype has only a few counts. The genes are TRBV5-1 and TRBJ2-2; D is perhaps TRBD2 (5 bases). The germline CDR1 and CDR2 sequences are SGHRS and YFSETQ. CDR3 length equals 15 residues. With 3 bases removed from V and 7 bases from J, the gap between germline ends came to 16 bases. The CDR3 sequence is CASSWAWEYGGELFF. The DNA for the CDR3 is TGCGCCAGCAGCTGGGCCTGGGAGTACGGCGGGGAGCTGTTTTTT.